A selection of T cell receptor beta chains follows, all from one sample in a study of blood T cells in healthy people across ages. TCRdb recomputed calls from the 5' RACE reads with MiXCR, one row per CDR3 protein. Of around 850,000 distinct CDR3 sequences listed, roughly 35% were seen once; the top ten hold 10% to 15%. Sequences were obtained from blood. These receptors were obtained from a man aged 18-30 years in good health. Both conserved end residues are part of each CDR3. A D gene is named only where the DNA matches it firmly. Size is stated for part of the rows, as once, few or many counts, or as a class when the clone is expanded.

D gene: TRBD2
CDR3 length: 17
V gene: TRBV29-1
J gene: TRBJ2-5
clone size: NA
CDR3 DNA: TGCAGCGTTCGAACTAGCGGGAAGGGATTCTCCTACAATGAGCAGTACTTC
CDR3 protein: CSVRTSGKGFSYNEQYF

D gene: NA
CDR3 length: 16
V gene: TRBV12-3/TRBV12-4
J gene: TRBJ1-6
clone size: few
CDR3 DNA: TGTGCCAGCAGTTCCCAGGACGGTCTTTATAATTCACCCCTCCACTTT
CDR3 protein: CASSSQDGLYNSPLHF

D gene: NA
CDR3 length: 15
V gene: TRBV4-3
J gene: TRBJ2-5
clone size: few
CDR3 DNA: TGCGCCAGCAGCCAAGAAGACCAGGAAAAAGAGACCCAGTACTTC
CDR3 protein: CASSQEDQEKETQYF

D gene: NA
CDR3 length: 14
V gene: TRBV7-2
J gene: TRBJ1-5
clone size: once
CDR3 DNA: TGTGCCACCGATTTGGGTTTAAGCAATCAGCCCCAGCATTTT
CDR3 protein: CATDLGLSNQPQHF

D gene: NA
CDR3 length: 15
V gene: TRBV7-2
J gene: TRBJ1-2
clone size: NA
CDR3 DNA: TGTGCCAGCAGCTTAGGTCGTGAAAGGGGCTATGGCTACACCTTC
CDR3 protein: CASSLGRERGYGYTF

D gene: TRBD2
CDR3 length: 16
V gene: TRBV12-3/TRBV12-4
J gene: TRBJ2-1
clone size: NA
CDR3 DNA: TGTGCCAGCAGTTTATCCGGGACTAGCGAGTACAATGAGCAGTTCTTC
CDR3 protein: CASSLSGTSEYNEQFF

D gene: TRBD2
CDR3 length: 14
V gene: TRBV12-3/TRBV12-4
J gene: TRBJ2-3
clone size: NA
CDR3 DNA: TGTGCCAGCAGTACAAGCGGGACCCCAGATACGCAGTATTTT
CDR3 protein: CASSTSGTPDTQYF

D gene: NA
CDR3 length: 15
V gene: TRBV10-3
J gene: TRBJ2-7
clone size: NA
CDR3 DNA: TGTGCCATCAGGCCCGCAGAGGGGTATATGTACGAGCAGTACTTC
CDR3 protein: CAIRPAEGYMYEQYF

D gene: NA
CDR3 length: 17
V gene: TRBV9
J gene: TRBJ2-5
clone size: few
CDR3 DNA: TGTGCCAGCAGCGTAGGAGTCCAGGGTGGGTTCCAAGAGACCCAGTACTTC
CDR3 protein: CASSVGVQGGFQETQYF

D gene: TRBD1
CDR3 length: 14
V gene: TRBV20-1
J gene: TRBJ1-2
clone size: NA
CDR3 DNA: TGCAGTGCTAGAGAGGACAGGGCCTCGAATGGCTACACCTTC
CDR3 protein: CSAREDRASNGYTF

D gene: NA
CDR3 length: 16
V gene: TRBV6-6
J gene: TRBJ2-7
clone size: NA
CDR3 DNA: TGTGCCAGCACCCGACGGACGGGGGCCGAGGCACGCGAGCAGTACTTC
CDR3 protein: CASTRRTGAEAREQYF

D gene: NA
CDR3 length: 14
V gene: TRBV20-1
J gene: TRBJ1-1
clone size: few
CDR3 DNA: TGCAGTGCTAGAGTCTTGGGGTATAACACTGAAGCTTTCTTT
CDR3 protein: CSARVLGYNTEAFF

D gene: NA
CDR3 length: 13
V gene: TRBV7-2
J gene: TRBJ1-2
clone size: NA
CDR3 DNA: TGTGCCAGCAGCTTAGTAGGCAGCGGGGGCTACACCTTC
CDR3 protein: CASSLVGSGGYTF

D gene: NA
CDR3 length: 16
V gene: TRBV9
J gene: TRBJ1-1
clone size: NA
CDR3 DNA: TGTGCCAGCAGCGTAGGAGGCAGGGCGGGAGCAGGTGAAGCTTTCTTT
CDR3 protein: CASSVGGRAGAGEAFF

D gene: NA
CDR3 length: 13
V gene: TRBV20-1
J gene: TRBJ1-2
clone size: NA
CDR3 DNA: TGCAGTGCTATTCCTCCAGGGAATCTTGGCTACACCTTC
CDR3 protein: CSAIPPGNLGYTF

D gene: NA
CDR3 length: 13
V gene: TRBV5-1
J gene: TRBJ2-7
clone size: NA
CDR3 DNA: TGCGCCAGCAGCCCCTTGGCCGGGGACGAGCAGTACTTC
CDR3 protein: CASSPLAGDEQYF

D gene: TRBD2
CDR3 length: 12
V gene: TRBV12-3/TRBV12-4
J gene: TRBJ2-5
clone size: few
CDR3 DNA: TGTGCCAGCTCCGGGACTAAGGAGACCCAGTACTTC
CDR3 protein: CASSGTKETQYF

D gene: NA
CDR3 length: 16
V gene: TRBV12-3/TRBV12-4
J gene: TRBJ1-5
clone size: NA
CDR3 DNA: TGTGCCAGCAGTTTATCGAGAGGGAGGGGACTCCAGCCCCAGCATTTT
CDR3 protein: CASSLSRGRGLQPQHF

D gene: TRBD2
CDR3 length: 16
V gene: TRBV9
J gene: TRBJ2-1
clone size: NA
CDR3 DNA: TGTGCCAGCAGCGTAGGAATCAGCGGGGGATACAATGAGCAGTTCTTC
CDR3 protein: CASSVGISGGYNEQFF

D gene: NA
CDR3 length: 13
V gene: TRBV12-3/TRBV12-4
J gene: TRBJ1-5
clone size: NA
CDR3 DNA: TGTGCCAGCAGTTTTTTCCGGGGTCAGCCCCAGCATTTT
CDR3 protein: CASSFFRGQPQHF

D gene: NA
CDR3 length: 15
V gene: TRBV20-1
J gene: TRBJ1-5
clone size: few
CDR3 DNA: TGCAGTGCTAGAGATCTGGGGGGGCTTAATCAGCCCCAGCATTTT
CDR3 protein: CSARDLGGLNQPQHF

D gene: TRBD1
CDR3 length: 14
V gene: TRBV12-3/TRBV12-4
J gene: TRBJ2-1
clone size: once
CDR3 DNA: TGTGCCAGCAGTCCCGGGGACAGCCCCCCCGAGCAGTTCTTC
CDR3 protein: CASSPGDSPPEQFF

D gene: NA
CDR3 length: 16
V gene: TRBV6-6
J gene: TRBJ2-7
clone size: few
CDR3 DNA: TGTGCCAGCAGCTCCCTGGACCAACCAGCCTACAATGAGCAGTACTTC
CDR3 protein: CASSSLDQPAYNEQYF

D gene: NA
CDR3 length: 16
V gene: TRBV12-3/TRBV12-4
J gene: TRBJ2-7
clone size: NA
CDR3 DNA: TGTGCCAGCAGTTCGTCGTCAGCCGGGGCGACGTACGAGCAGTACTTC
CDR3 protein: CASSSSSAGATYEQYF

D gene: TRBD2
CDR3 length: 16
V gene: TRBV28
J gene: TRBJ2-3
clone size: NA
CDR3 DNA: TGTGCCAGCAGTGGGAGTAGCGGGGGGGCCACAGATACGCAGTATTTT
CDR3 protein: CASSGSSGGATDTQYF

D gene: TRBD1
CDR3 length: 11
V gene: TRBV6-2/TRBV6-3
J gene: TRBJ2-1
clone size: NA
CDR3 DNA: TGTGCCAGCAGTTACGGGGACAGTCAGTTCTTC
CDR3 protein: CASSYGDSQFF

D gene: NA
CDR3 length: 14
V gene: TRBV12-3/TRBV12-4
J gene: TRBJ2-3
clone size: many
CDR3 DNA: TGTGCCAGCAAGCTAACAGCGAGCACAGATACGCAGTATTTT
CDR3 protein: CASKLTASTDTQYF

D gene: NA
CDR3 length: 12
V gene: TRBV29-1
J gene: TRBJ1-1
clone size: NA
CDR3 DNA: TGCAGCGTCCCGGACACGAACACTGAAGCTTTCTTT
CDR3 protein: CSVPDTNTEAFF

D gene: TRBD1
CDR3 length: 16
V gene: TRBV3-1
J gene: TRBJ2-3
clone size: NA
CDR3 DNA: TGTGCCAGCAGCCGCTGTGGACAGGGGAGATCAGATACGCAGTATTTT
CDR3 protein: CASSRCGQGRSDTQYF

D gene: NA
CDR3 length: 15
V gene: TRBV12-5
J gene: TRBJ2-7
clone size: NA
CDR3 DNA: TGTGCTAGTGGTTTGGTACTCGGGGACTCCTACGAGCAGTACTTC
CDR3 protein: CASGLVLGDSYEQYF

D gene: NA
CDR3 length: 17
V gene: TRBV7-2
J gene: TRBJ1-5
clone size: NA
CDR3 DNA: TGTGCCAGCAGCCCTTTTGTAAGCTCCCATAGCAATCAGCCCCAGCATTTT
CDR3 protein: CASSPFVSSHSNQPQHF

D gene: NA
CDR3 length: 14
V gene: TRBV6-5
J gene: TRBJ1-1
clone size: NA
CDR3 DNA: TGTGCCAGCAGTTACAGGGGTCAGGACACTGAAGCTTTCTTT
CDR3 protein: CASSYRGQDTEAFF

D gene: NA
CDR3 length: 14
V gene: TRBV5-1
J gene: TRBJ2-5
clone size: many
CDR3 DNA: TGCGCCAGCAGCCAGACATCGACGCAAGAGACCCAGTACTTC
CDR3 protein: CASSQTSTQETQYF

D gene: NA
CDR3 length: 12
V gene: TRBV30
J gene: TRBJ2-1
clone size: NA
CDR3 DNA: TGTGCCTGGAGGGACACCTACAATGAGCAGTTCTTC
CDR3 protein: CAWRDTYNEQFF

D gene: TRBD2
CDR3 length: 13
V gene: TRBV29-1
J gene: TRBJ2-7
clone size: NA
CDR3 DNA: TGCAGCGTTCGGACTAGCGGGAGCTACGAGCAGTACTTC
CDR3 protein: CSVRTSGSYEQYF